A single sample gave rise to the 5 T cell receptor beta chains below, sequenced in a study of T cell responses to AZD1222 COVID-19 vaccine. The data were produced by immunoSEQ multiplex PCR, yet TCRdb's version contains in-frame clones alone and is incomplete. The sample has just under 150,000 clones; about 92% are singletons. Sequenced here: peripheral blood, sampled 28 days after the second AZD1222 dose. The receptors stem from an adult who received the AZD1222 COVID-19 vaccine.

V usage is TRBV7-9 and J usage is TRBJ2-2, with 10 bases matching TRBD2. CDR1 is SEHNR and CDR2 is FQNEAQ in the germline V gene (reference sequence). V dropped 5 bases and J dropped 7; count of bases not matched to a gene: 19. CDR3 length: 19 amino acids. The CDR3 bases are TGTGCCAGCAGCCGAGGAACACTAGCGGGATCTTGGCGTGACGGGGAGCTGTTTTTT. Residues: CASSRGTLAGSWRDGELFF.

This clone was recorded a few times. This chain joins TRBV4-3 and TRBJ1-2, with D possibly being TRBD1 (6 bases). V lost 0 bases and J lost 4, with 12 bases in between. Germline CDR1 is LGHNA and CDR2 is YSLEER. The CDR3 contains 15 residues. Here the CDR3 reads CASSQESGQFYGYTF. As DNA, the CDR3 is TGCGCCAGCAGCCAAGAGAGCGGACAGTTCTATGGCTACACCTTC.

This clone appeared a single time. The chain uses TRBV11-2 and TRBJ2-3; possibly TRBD2 for D (5 bases). In germline, CDR1 is SGHAT, CDR2 FQNNGV. The CDR3 runs 12 residues. The ends were cut back, 5 bases at V and 4 bases at J, with 7 bases in the middle. The DNA of the CDR3 is TGTGCCAGCAGCACACTAGCAGATACGCAGTATTTT. This gives the protein CASSTLADTQYF.

V and J are TRBV25-1 and TRBJ1-1; 9 bases agree with TRBD1. V trimming: 8 bases; J trimming: 1 base; junction bases outside the gene matches: 2. This CDR3 spans 13 amino acids. Germline CDR1 and CDR2: MGHDK and SYGVNS. CDR3 nucleotides: TGTGCCAGCGTGGACAGGGGGAACACTGAAGCTTTCTTT. Its protein is CASVDRGNTEAFF.

This chain links TRBV19 with TRBJ1-1; the D gene is possibly TRBD1 (6 bases). V was clipped by 5 bases and J by 4 bases, with 20 bases between them. CDR3 length: 16 amino acids. The germline gives CDR1 LNHDA, CDR2 SQIVND (reference sequence). Here the CDR3 DNA reads TGTGCCAGTAGTCCCGGGAGAGGGGGGCGCCCCACTGAAGCTTTCTTT. Translating gives CASSPGRGGRPTEAFF.